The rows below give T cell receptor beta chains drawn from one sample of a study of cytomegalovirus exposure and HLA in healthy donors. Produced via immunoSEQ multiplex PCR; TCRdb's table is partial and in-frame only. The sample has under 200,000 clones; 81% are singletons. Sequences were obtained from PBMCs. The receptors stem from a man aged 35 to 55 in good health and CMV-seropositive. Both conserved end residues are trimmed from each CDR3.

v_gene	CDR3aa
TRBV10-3	AISQQQVNSGNTIY
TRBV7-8	ASSFDRVEIGSPLH
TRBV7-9	ASSLGGPTVRY
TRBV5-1	ASSFAGAGETQY
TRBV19	ATPRTGNTGELF
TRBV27	ASSREGGTEAF
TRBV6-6	ASSYVGTGQNTEAF
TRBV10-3	AIRGSGGSTYEQY
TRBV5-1	ASSLALAGGREDTQY
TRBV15	ATSRLNRGGTDTQY
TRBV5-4	ASSLGGGPRSYNEQF
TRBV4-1	ASSQASRGGTGELF
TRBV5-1	ASSFTRDSWSYEQY
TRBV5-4	ASSFPGGRFSSGANVLT
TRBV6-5	ASSYRSGFSSYEQY
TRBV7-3	ASSPGPPLSTDTQY
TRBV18	ASSPSSGSGTYEQY
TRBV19	ASSGWTGVEQF
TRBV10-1	ASSFGEDTEAF
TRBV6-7	ASSYTSGSEQY
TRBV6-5	ASSYQTSGPYEQY
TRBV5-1	ASSVRDRGFMNTEAF
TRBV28	ASSQQDRVSYGYT